The entry below gives a single T cell receptor (beta chain) sequence along with its context. This record comes from a study of blood T cell repertoires in COVID-19. From germline, CDR1 is SGDLS and CDR2 YYNGEE. The CDR3 is 15 residues long. With V trimmed by 3 bases and J by 6 bases, 7 bases remained unmatched. Produced via immunoSEQ multiplex PCR; TCRdb's table is partial and in-frame only. The sample lists a few hundred thousand clones, around 83% occurring once. This receptor was obtained from a woman aged 50 to 60 who had been exposed to COVID-19. The chain combines TRBV9 with TRBJ2-1; 9 bases align to TRBD2. Input material: PBMCs or T cells enriched from blood (not recorded which). The CDR3 protein is CASSALAGAFNEQFF. Here the CDR3 DNA reads TGTGCCAGCAGCGCTTTAGCGGGGGCCTTCAATGAGCAGTTCTTC.